The present T cell receptor beta chain was sequenced within a study of T cells in tumors after PD-1 blockade. The CDR3 extends over 13 amino acids. Germline V lookup: CDR1 SGHDT, CDR2 YYEEEE. The ends lost 5 bases at V and 6 bases at J; junction bases unmatched: 5. Libraries were prepared by immunoSEQ multiplex PCR; TCRdb keeps only in-frame clonotypes and omits some of them. The sample has roughly 4,500 clones; around 67% are singletons. Documented time point: first of two pre-therapy site-matched biopsies 2 to 3 months apart. The V gene is TRBV5-6, the J gene TRBJ2-1; 7 bases align to TRBD1. The clonotype was recovered from a human donor with basal cell carcinoma. Sequences were derived from tumor tissue, sampled before anti-PD-1 treatment. The chain's CDR3 is CASSRQGSNEQFF. As DNA, the CDR3 is TGTGCCAGCAGTCGACAGGGTAGCAATGAGCAGTTCTTC.